This T cell receptor (beta chain) was found in a study of T cells after posttransplantation cyclophosphamide. General observations from the study: Donor-recipient repertoire similarity was low at 1-2 months, rising over year one.

Sampled 1 year posttransplant, controls received myeloablative marrow transplants, methotrexate and a calcineurin inhibitor. V gave up 6 bases and J gave up 9 bases, with 17 bases separating them. The CDR3 is 13 residues long. Germline lookup yields CDR1 SGHTA and CDR2 FQGTGA. Details on this clone: Its specificity is unknown.

Produced via immunoSEQ multiplex PCR; TCRdb's table is partial and in-frame only. This sample has about 21,000 clones, with 80% to 90% found just once. The chain carries TRBV7-3 and TRBJ1-1; perhaps TRBD1 as D (5 bases). The receptor was isolated from a female patient aged 30-39 years who received an allogeneic stem cell transplant from an unrelated donor, was CMV-positive, and had acute and chronic GVHD. Part of the T cells may come from the graft donor. This sample comprised PBMCs, obtained 362 days after allogeneic stem cell transplant with calcineurin inhibitor and methotrexate. CDR3 nucleotide sequence: TGTGCCAGCAGAGATGACAGAGGCTCCAAAGCTTTCTTT. Translating gives CASRDDRGSKAFF.